Each of the 27 T cell receptor beta chains below was sequenced from the same sample in a study of technical replicates of blood from a handful of donors. Method: immunoSEQ multiplex PCR; TCRdb's copy keeps in-frame clones and lacks some. This sample has about 48,000 clones, with around nine tenths found just once. Sequencing was carried out using PBMCs. The origin of the receptors is a human donor in good health. Some clones in this sample may be carry-over from other donors' samples.

The chain links TRBV6-4 to TRBJ2-1; TRBD2 aligns across 9 bases. The germline CDR1 and CDR2 sequences are MRHNA and SNTAGT. With V trimmed by 0 bases and J by 3 bases, 6 bases remained unmatched. The CDR3 sequence is 17 residues long. CDR3 bases: TGTGCCAGCAGTGACTCGAGTCCTAGCGGGATCTACAATGAGCAGTTCTTC. Amino acid sequence: CASSDSSPSGIYNEQFF.

The V and J genes are TRBV4-1 and TRBJ2-1, with a possible D match to TRBD1 (6 bases). The CDR3 has 15 amino acids. Germline CDR1 reads MGHRA; CDR2 reads YSYEKL. Trimming stripped 0 bases from V and 9 bases from J, with 15 bases between. The CDR3: CASSQEGPGVGEQFF. CDR3 coding DNA: TGCGCCAGCAGCCAAGAAGGTCCAGGGGTGGGTGAGCAGTTCTTC.

V and J are TRBV7-3 and TRBJ1-4, with D possibly being TRBD1 (6 bases). Trimming stripped 4 bases from V and 5 bases from J, with 8 bases between. The CDR3 has 13 amino acids. Per germline, CDR1 SGHTA and CDR2 FQGTGA. CDR3 coding DNA: TGTGCCAGCAGCTCAGGGGTAAATGAAAAACTGTTTTTT. Translated: CASSSGVNEKLFF. The full variable domain, in which reference TRBV7-3 and TRBJ1-4 provide the parts outside the CDR3, is GAGVSQTPSNKVTEKGKYVELRCDPISGHTALYWYRQSLGQGPEFLIYFQGTGAADDSGLPNDRFFAVRPEGSVSTLKIQRTERGDSAVYLCASSSGVNEKLFFGSGTQLSVL.

The J gene is TRBJ1-2, the V gene TRBV9, with TRBD1 matching 9 bases. V lost 4 bases to trimming and J lost 6 bases; unmatched junction nucleotides: 7. Per the germline V gene, CDR1 is SGDLS and CDR2 is YYNGEE. The CDR3 loop spans 14 amino acids. The CDR3: CASSPLGTGHGYTF. Here the CDR3 DNA reads TGTGCCAGCAGCCCCCTCGGGACAGGGCATGGCTACACCTTC.

J is TRBJ2-7 and V is TRBV5-8; a possible D gene is TRBD2 (5 bases). The CDR3 contains 14 residues. Germline V gene lookup returns CDR1 SGHTS and CDR2 YDEGEE. V was clipped by 0 bases and J by 2 bases, with 9 bases between them. The CDR3 protein is CASSLDGLTYEQYF. The CDR3 DNA reads as TGTGCCAGCAGCTTGGATGGACTTACCTACGAGCAGTACTTC.

The chain links TRBV7-9 to TRBJ1-2, with TRBD1 as a possible D gene (6 bases). This CDR3 spans 17 amino acids. The germline V gene encodes CDR1 SEHNR and CDR2 FQNEAQ (reference sequence). Trimming took 1 base from V and 3 from J, leaving 18 bases between them. The CDR3 is CASSLGAGQELYYGYTF. DNA for the CDR3: TGTGCCAGCAGCTTAGGAGCGGGACAAGAATTATACTATGGCTACACCTTC.

In this sample, this clone turned up once. This chain's CDR3 is CASSLAPGSEQYF. The DNA of the CDR3 is TGCGCCAGCAGCTTGGCCCCGGGGTCCGAGCAGTACTTC. The chain recombines TRBV5-1 with TRBJ2-7, with D possibly matching TRBD2 (5 bases). Germline V lookup: CDR1 SGHRS, CDR2 YFSETQ. Trimming took off 0 bases at V and 6 bases at J, with 10 bases between the two ends. The length of the CDR3 is 13 residues.

V is TRBV6-5 and J is TRBJ1-2; TRBD1 might be the D (5 bases). The germline gives CDR1 MNHEY, CDR2 SVGAGI. This CDR3 region has 13 residues. Trimming stripped 6 bases from V and 5 bases from J, with 13 bases between. The CDR3 reads CASSIAGNYGYTF. The CDR3 DNA reads as TGTGCCAGCAGCATAGCAGGGAATTATGGCTACACCTTC.

The chain carries TRBV9 and TRBJ1-1; 8 bases align to TRBD1. The CDR3 is 13 amino acids. The trim removed 3 bases at V and 3 bases at J, leaving 1 base unmatched. The germline V gene encodes CDR1 SGDLS and CDR2 YYNGEE. Here the CDR3 DNA reads TGTGCCAGCAGCGCGACAGGGGACACTGAAGCTTTCTTT. Protein: CASSATGDTEAFF.

The V gene is TRBV15, the J gene TRBJ1-2; 9 nucleotides match TRBD1. Germline-derived CDR1 and CDR2 are LNHNV and YYDKDF (reference sequence). With V trimmed by 0 bases and J by 8 bases, 4 bases remained unmatched. This CDR3 has 14 amino acids. The CDR3 sequence is CATSREGQGGGYTF. CDR3 DNA: TGTGCCACCAGCAGAGAGGGACAGGGTGGGGGCTACACCTTC. Looking up the rest from reference TRBV15 and TRBJ1-2 gives the full variable domain: DAMVIQNPRYQVTQFGKPVTLSCSQTLNHNVMYWYQQKSSQAPKLLFHYYDKDFNNEADTPDNFQSRRPNTSFCFLDIRSPGLGDTAMYLCATSREGQGGGYTFGSGTRLTVV.

The genes are TRBV5-4 and TRBJ2-7, with 9 bases that match TRBD2. Germline assignment: CDR1 SGHNT and CDR2 YYREEE (reference sequence). Losses at the gene ends were 0 bases for V and 6 bases for J; bases not matched to a gene: 7. This CDR3 is 15 amino acids long. The CDR3 region is CASSLGSGGLGEQYF. CDR3 nucleotides: TGTGCCAGCAGCTTGGGTAGCGGGGGACTAGGCGAGCAGTACTTC.

This clone was recorded once. The chain carries TRBV7-9 and TRBJ1-6; D call uncertain. The V end lost 1 base, the J end lost 4 bases, and 5 bases lay between the germline ends. The CDR3 extends over 14 amino acids. Germline V gene data show CDR1 as SEHNR and CDR2 as FQNEAQ (reference sequence). The CDR3 loop reads CASSLEQYNSPLHF. In DNA form, the CDR3 reads TGTGCCAGCAGCTTAGAACAGTATAATTCACCCCTCCACTTT.

This chain connects TRBV6-5 to TRBJ1-5, with 7 nucleotides matching TRBD1. J lost 1 base, V lost 6 bases, and 6 bases had no gene match. Germline V gives CDR1 MNHEY, CDR2 SVGAGI. The CDR3 is made up of 15 amino acids. CDR3 protein: CASSRTGESNQPQHF. DNA of the CDR3: TGTGCCAGCAGCCGTACAGGGGAGAGCAATCAGCCCCAGCATTTT.

The chain links TRBV5-1 to TRBJ2-7; D unresolved. The CDR3 contains 15 residues. V was trimmed by 4 bases and J by 2 bases, leaving 16 bases between them. In germline, CDR1 is SGHRS, CDR2 YFSETQ. The chain's CDR3 is CASSDEVGYPYEQYF. CDR3 in DNA: TGCGCCAGCAGCGATGAGGTCGGTTACCCCTACGAGCAGTACTTC.

The chain recombines TRBV5-1 with TRBJ1-2; 9 bases are shared with TRBD1. CDR1 is SGHRS, CDR2 YFSETQ, per germline. Trimming at V came to 4 bases and at J to 5 bases, leaving 9 bases not matched to a gene. The CDR3 totals 15 residues. The CDR3 is CASSTGTGHDYGYTF. CDR3 in DNA: TGCGCCAGCAGCACAGGGACAGGGCACGATTATGGCTACACCTTC.

This sequence joins TRBV6-5 and TRBJ2-7; 7 bases agree with TRBD1. J was trimmed by 3 bases and V by 6 bases; bases with no gene match: 8. Germline V gives CDR1 MNHEY, CDR2 SVGAGI. The CDR3 spans 14 residues. Here the CDR3 reads CASSQRDSGYEQYF. In DNA form, the CDR3 reads TGTGCCAGCAGCCAAAGGGACAGCGGCTACGAGCAGTACTTC.

The gene calls are TRBV4-2 and TRBJ2-7; the D gene is possibly TRBD2 (5 bases). The CDR3 sequence is 14 residues long. V was cut by 2 bases and J by 0 bases, with 8 bases left in between. Germline V gives CDR1 LGHNA, CDR2 YNFKEQ. The CDR3 nucleotides read TGTGCCAGCAGCCAACTGGGGAGCTCCTACGAGCAGTACTTC. Translation: CASSQLGSSYEQYF.

The CDR3 nucleotides are TGTGCCAGCAGCCTTAGCGGGGGGCCTCAAGAGACCCAGTACTTC. Its translation: CASSLSGGPQETQYF. The chain links TRBV7-3 to TRBJ2-5; TRBD2 matches at 10 bases. Germline V CDR1 and CDR2: SGHTA, FQGTGA. The CDR3 length is 15 residues. V trimming: 5 bases; J trimming: 2 bases; junction bases outside the gene matches: 5.

V usage is TRBV30 and J usage is TRBJ1-6, with no clear D. Deletions cut 2 bases from V and 9 bases from J, with 17 bases between. From germline, CDR1 is GTSNPN and CDR2 SVGIG (reference sequence). This CDR3 is built from 15 residues. The CDR3 DNA sequence: TGTGCCTGGAGTTTGGGGAGGGTAAAGGGTTCACCCCTCCACTTT. Translation gives CAWSLGRVKGSPLHF.

J is TRBJ1-5 and V is TRBV5-1, with a tentative D call TRBD1 (6 bases). Germline V gene lookup returns CDR1 SGHRS and CDR2 YFSETQ. The CDR3 consists of 16 residues. V was cut by 5 bases and J by 0 bases, with 15 bases left in between. The CDR3 coding sequence is TGCGCCAGCAGACCCCAGGGGCCGGTTAGCAATCAGCCCCAGCATTTT. It translates to CASRPQGPVSNQPQHF.

The CDR3 DNA reads as TGTGCCAGCAGCTATACAGGGGGCAAAGGGTATGGCTACACCTTC. Its protein product is CASSYTGGKGYGYTF. The chain couples TRBV6-6 to TRBJ1-2; TRBD1 agrees at 9 bases. CDR1 is MNHNY, CDR2 SVGAGI, per germline (reference sequence). This CDR3 has 15 residues. The J segment lost 5 bases and the V segment lost 6 bases, leaving 10 bases of the junction unmatched.

The chain has TRBV30 and TRBJ2-7; D gene unclear. V lost 4 bases and J 2 bases, leaving 18 bases between the germline ends. The CDR3 covers 15 residues. CDR1 and CDR2 from the germline V gene are GTSNPN and SVGIG (reference sequence). The CDR3 DNA is TGTGCCTGGAAGCCCATGGCCAGGTTGGCCTACGAGCAGTACTTC. Translated: CAWKPMARLAYEQYF.

The gene calls are TRBV12-5 and TRBJ1-1, with D possibly matching TRBD1 (6 bases). V lost 0 bases, J lost 7 bases, and 9 bases lay in between. The CDR3 consists of 13 residues. The germline CDR1 and CDR2 sequences are LGHNT and FRNRAP. The DNA for the CDR3 is TGTGCTAGTGGTTTGGTAACAGGGTTTGAAGCTTTCTTT. Translated, it gives CASGLVTGFEAFF.

The chain links TRBV29-1 to TRBJ2-2, with D maybe TRBD1 (5 bases). Trimming took 4 bases from V and 7 from J, leaving 10 bases between them. Germline V CDR1 and CDR2: SQVTM, ANQGSEA. This CDR3 is built from 12 residues. CDR3 DNA sequence: TGCAGCGTTGGGGGAACAGGCGGGGAGCTGTTTTTT. Translation gives CSVGGTGGELFF.

CDR3 protein: CASSFDTGGYGYTF. In nucleotides, the CDR3 is TGTGCCAGCAGCTTTGACACAGGGGGGTATGGCTACACCTTC. The V call is TRBV5-4, the J call TRBJ1-2, with 8 bases lining up with TRBD1. Germline V gives CDR1 SGHNT, CDR2 YYREEE (reference sequence). V lost 2 bases, J lost 5 bases, and 5 bases stayed unmatched. The CDR3 contains 14 residues.

The chain combines TRBV29-1 with TRBJ2-3, with 12 positions matching TRBD2. V gave up 3 bases and J gave up 2 bases; unmatched junction bases: 3. From germline, CDR1 is SQVTM and CDR2 ANQGSEA. The CDR3 loop spans 15 amino acids. The CDR3 region is CSVETSGGTTDTQYF. The CDR3 coding sequence is TGCAGCGTTGAGACTAGCGGGGGAACCACAGATACGCAGTATTTT.

The chain carries TRBV4-2 and TRBJ2-2; 12 bases match TRBD2. The CDR3 length is 17 residues. Trimming took 1 base from V and 3 from J; bases not matched to a gene: 3. Germline-derived CDR1 and CDR2 are LGHNA and YNFKEQ. The CDR3 loop reads CASSQATSGGDTGELFF. CDR3 coding DNA: TGTGCCAGCAGCCAAGCGACTAGCGGGGGAGACACCGGGGAGCTGTTTTTT.